These 3 T cell receptor beta chains share one sample of origin, sequenced in a study of regulatory T cells in long-lasting Graves disease. Arm-PCR of CDR3 regions and iRepertoire HTBI primers were used to build TCR beta libraries. In TCRdb, the multiplex PCR reads were re-called with MiXCR into one record per CDR3 protein. Here the sample spans more than 350,000 distinct CDR3 sequences, 21% being singletons. Time point of the sample: persistent/refractory GD, antithyroid drugs over 5 years with positive TRAb. RNA from PBMCs was the source of the TCR library. The sample in question was peripheral blood mononuclear cells (PBMCs), obtained when the disease was refractory, from a patient treated with antithyroid drugs. The receptors were sampled from a female donor with Graves disease.

This clonotype was counted between two and nine times. The V and J genes are TRBV28 and TRBJ2-4, with D possibly matching TRBD2 (6 bases). The germline V gene encodes CDR1 MDHEN and CDR2 SYDVKM. V lost 8 bases to trimming and J lost 1 base, with 6 bases between them. The CDR3 has 12 residues. The chain's CDR3 is CASGGAKNIQYF. The CDR3 region has the DNA TGTGCCAGCGGAGGGGCCAAAAACATTCAGTACTTC. Using reference TRBV28 and TRBJ2-4 for the parts outside the CDR3, the full variable domain is DVKVTQSSRYLVKRTGEKVFLECVQDMDHENMFWYRQDPGLGLRLIYFSYDVKMKEKGDIPEGYSVSREKKERFSLILESASTNQTSMYLCASGGAKNIQYFGAGTRLSVL.

A note on this clonotype: Given a much more abundant clone one base away, this may be a read error. This CDR3 is missing its conserved last phenylalanine or tryptophan, likely due to a read error. The chain links TRBV2 to TRBJ2-5; D remains ambiguous. Germline V gene lookup returns CDR1 SNHLY and CDR2 FYNNEI. The CDR3 runs to 14 residues. V was trimmed by 4 bases and J by 1 base, leaving 10 bases between them. CDR3 amino acids: CASSVMAAQETQYL. The CDR3 nucleotides are TGTGCCAGCAGTGTGATGGCAGCCCAAGAGACCCAGTACCTC.

The chain joins TRBV9 to TRBJ2-7; D is unresolved. The germline gives CDR1 SGDLS, CDR2 YYNGEE. The length of the CDR3 is 16 residues. The germline V and J ends were trimmed by 3 bases and 2 bases, with 18 bases remaining between them. CDR3 in DNA: TGTGCCAGCAGCGCCGCCGCCCGTGGAGCACCCTACGAGCAGTACTTC. It translates to CASSAAARGAPYEQYF.